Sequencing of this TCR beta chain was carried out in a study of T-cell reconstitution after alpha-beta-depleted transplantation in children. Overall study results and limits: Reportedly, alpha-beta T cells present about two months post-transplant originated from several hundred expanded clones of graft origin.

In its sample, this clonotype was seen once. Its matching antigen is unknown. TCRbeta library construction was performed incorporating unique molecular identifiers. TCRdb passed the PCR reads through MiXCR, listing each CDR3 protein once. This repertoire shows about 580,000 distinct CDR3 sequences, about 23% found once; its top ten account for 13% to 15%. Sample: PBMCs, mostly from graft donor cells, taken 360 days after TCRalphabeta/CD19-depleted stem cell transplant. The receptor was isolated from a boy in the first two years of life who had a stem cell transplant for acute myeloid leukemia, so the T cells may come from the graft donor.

CDR3 sequence reads: CSARANTGVDTQYF. The DNA for the CDR3 is TGCAGTGCTAGGGCGAACACAGGGGTCGATACGCAGTATTTT. The genes are TRBV20-1 and TRBJ2-3, with 7 bases lining up with TRBD1. The trim removed 3 bases at V and 6 bases at J, leaving 9 bases unmatched. The CDR3 is made up of 14 amino acids. Germline-derived CDR1 and CDR2 are DFQATT and SNEGSKA (reference sequence).